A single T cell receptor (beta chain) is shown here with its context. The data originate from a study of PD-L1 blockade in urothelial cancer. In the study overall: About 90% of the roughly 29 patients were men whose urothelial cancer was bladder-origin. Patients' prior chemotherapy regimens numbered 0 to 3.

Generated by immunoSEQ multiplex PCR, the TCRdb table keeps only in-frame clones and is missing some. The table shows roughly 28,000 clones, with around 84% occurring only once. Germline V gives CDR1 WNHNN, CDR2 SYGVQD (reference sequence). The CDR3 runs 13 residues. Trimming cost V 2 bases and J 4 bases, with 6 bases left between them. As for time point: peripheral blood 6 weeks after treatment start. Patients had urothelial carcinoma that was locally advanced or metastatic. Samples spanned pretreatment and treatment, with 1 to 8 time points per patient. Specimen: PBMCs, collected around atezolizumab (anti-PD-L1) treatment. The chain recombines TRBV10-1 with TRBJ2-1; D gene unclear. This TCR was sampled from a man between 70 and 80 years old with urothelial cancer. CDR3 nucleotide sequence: TGCGCCAGCAGTGAGATCGGTTACAATGAGCAGTTCTTC. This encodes CASSEIGYNEQFF.